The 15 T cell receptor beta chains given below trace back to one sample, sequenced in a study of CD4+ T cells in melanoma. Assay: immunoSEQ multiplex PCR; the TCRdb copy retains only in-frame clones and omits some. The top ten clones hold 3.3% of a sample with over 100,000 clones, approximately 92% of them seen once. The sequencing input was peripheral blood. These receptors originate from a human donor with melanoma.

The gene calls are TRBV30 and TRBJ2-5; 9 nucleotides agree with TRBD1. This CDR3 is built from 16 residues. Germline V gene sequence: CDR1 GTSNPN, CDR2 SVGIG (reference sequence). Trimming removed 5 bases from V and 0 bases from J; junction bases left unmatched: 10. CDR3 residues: CAWPRWDRENQETQYF. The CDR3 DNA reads TGTGCCTGGCCCAGATGGGACAGGGAGAACCAAGAGACCCAGTACTTC.

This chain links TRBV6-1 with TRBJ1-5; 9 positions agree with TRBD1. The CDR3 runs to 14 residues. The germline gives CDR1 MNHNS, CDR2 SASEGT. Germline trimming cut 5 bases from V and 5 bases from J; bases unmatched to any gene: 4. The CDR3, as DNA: TGTGCCAGCAGTCGACAGGGGGAGGATCAGCCCCAGCATTTT. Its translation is CASSRQGEDQPQHF.

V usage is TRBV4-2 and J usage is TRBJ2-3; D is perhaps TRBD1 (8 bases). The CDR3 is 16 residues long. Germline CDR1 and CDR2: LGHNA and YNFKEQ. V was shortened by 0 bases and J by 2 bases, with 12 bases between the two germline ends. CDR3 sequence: CASSQEQGGTTDTQYF. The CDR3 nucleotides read TGTGCCAGCAGCCAAGAACAGGGGGGGACCACAGATACGCAGTATTTT.

The CDR3 region is CASSKVRGEPPFALLGAFF. In nucleotides, the CDR3 is TGTGCCAGCAGCAAAGTCCGAGGAGAGCCACCCTTTGCCCTCCTGGGAGCTTTCTTT. This chain uses TRBV21-1 with TRBJ1-1. TRBV21-1 is labeled a pseudogene. CDR3 length: 19 residues.

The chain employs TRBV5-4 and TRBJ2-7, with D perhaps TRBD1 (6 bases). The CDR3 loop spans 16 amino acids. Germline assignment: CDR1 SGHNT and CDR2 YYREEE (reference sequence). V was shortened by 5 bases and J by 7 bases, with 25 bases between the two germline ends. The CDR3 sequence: CASRARGRGRGGEQYF. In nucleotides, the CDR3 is TGTGCCAGCAGGGCGAGGGGCAGGGGCCGAGGTGGAGAGCAGTACTTC.

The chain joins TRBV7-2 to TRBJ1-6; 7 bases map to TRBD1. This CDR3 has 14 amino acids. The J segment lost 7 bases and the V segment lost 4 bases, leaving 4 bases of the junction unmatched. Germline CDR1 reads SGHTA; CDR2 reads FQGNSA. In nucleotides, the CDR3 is TGTGCCAGCAGCTCCGACAGGGAAAATTCACCCCTCCACTTT. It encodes CASSSDRENSPLHF.

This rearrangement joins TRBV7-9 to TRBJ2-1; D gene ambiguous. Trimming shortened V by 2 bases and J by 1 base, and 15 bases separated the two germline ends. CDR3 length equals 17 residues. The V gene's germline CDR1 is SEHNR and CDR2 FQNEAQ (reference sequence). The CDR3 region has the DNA TGTGCCAGCAGCTTATTAAGGCCGGTAAGGTCCTACAATGAGCAGTTCTTC. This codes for CASSLLRPVRSYNEQFF. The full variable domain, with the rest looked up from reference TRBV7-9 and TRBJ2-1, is DTGVSQNPRHKITKRGQNVTFRCDPISEHNRLYWYRQTLGQGPEFLTYFQNEAQLEKSRLLSDRFSAERPKGSFSTLEIQRTEQGDSAMYLCASSLLRPVRSYNEQFFGPGTRLTVL.

The CDR3 nucleotides read TGTGCCAGCAGCACCCTAATGGAGAATTCACCCCTCCACTTT. As protein: CASSTLMENSPLHF. The chain recombines TRBV5-4 with TRBJ1-6, with D unclear. The CDR3 loop spans 14 amino acids. V lost 4 bases and J lost 7, with 12 bases in between. Germline assignment: CDR1 SGHNT and CDR2 YYREEE (reference sequence).

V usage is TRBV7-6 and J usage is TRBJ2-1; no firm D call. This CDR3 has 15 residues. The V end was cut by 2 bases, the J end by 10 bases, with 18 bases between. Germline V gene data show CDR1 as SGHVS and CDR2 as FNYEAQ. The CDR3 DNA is TGTGCCAGCAGCTTAAGCCTCGGCGCTTTGAAAGAGCAGTTCTTC. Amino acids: CASSLSLGALKEQFF.

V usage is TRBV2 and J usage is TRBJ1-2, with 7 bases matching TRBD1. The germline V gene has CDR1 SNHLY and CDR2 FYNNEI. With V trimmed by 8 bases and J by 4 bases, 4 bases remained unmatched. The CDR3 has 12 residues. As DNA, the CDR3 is TGTGCCAGCCACCGGGACAGCTATGGCTACACCTTC. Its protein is CASHRDSYGYTF.

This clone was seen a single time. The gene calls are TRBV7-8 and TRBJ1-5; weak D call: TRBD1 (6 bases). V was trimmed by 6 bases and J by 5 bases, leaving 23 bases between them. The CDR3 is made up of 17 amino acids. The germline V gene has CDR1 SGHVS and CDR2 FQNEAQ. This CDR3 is CASSKGNRVLGDQPQHF. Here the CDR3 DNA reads TGTGCCAGCAGTAAGGGGAACAGGGTCCTCGGGGATCAGCCCCAGCATTTT.

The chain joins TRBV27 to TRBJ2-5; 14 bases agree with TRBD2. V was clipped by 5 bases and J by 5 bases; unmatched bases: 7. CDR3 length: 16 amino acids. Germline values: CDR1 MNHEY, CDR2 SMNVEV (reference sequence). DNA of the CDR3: TGTGCCAGCAGTACTCGGACTAGCGGGGGGCCGGAGACCCAGTACTTC. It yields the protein CASSTRTSGGPETQYF.

CDR3 sequence: CSADDDYEQYF. The CDR3 DNA sequence: TGCAGTGCTGACGACGACTACGAGCAGTACTTC. This chain uses TRBV20-1 with TRBJ2-7; D gene uncertain. V gave up 5 bases and J gave up 3 bases, with 8 bases separating them. CDR1 DFQATT and CDR2 SNEGSKA come from the germline V gene (reference sequence). The CDR3 sequence is 11 residues long.

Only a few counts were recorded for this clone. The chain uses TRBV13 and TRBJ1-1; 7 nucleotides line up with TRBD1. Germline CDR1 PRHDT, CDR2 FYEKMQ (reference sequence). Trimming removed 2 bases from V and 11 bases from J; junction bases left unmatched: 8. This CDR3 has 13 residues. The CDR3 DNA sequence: TGTGCCAGCAGCTTATTGGTTGACAGGGAGGCTTTCTTT. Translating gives CASSLLVDREAFF.

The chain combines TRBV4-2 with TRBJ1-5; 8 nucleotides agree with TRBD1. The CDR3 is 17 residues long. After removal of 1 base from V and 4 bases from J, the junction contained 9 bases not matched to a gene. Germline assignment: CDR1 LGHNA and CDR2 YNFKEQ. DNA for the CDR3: TGTGCCAGCAGCCAAGTGTGGGGCAGGGGGCGAAATCAGCCCCAGCATTTT. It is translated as CASSQVWGRGRNQPQHF.